The 8 T cell receptor beta chains below were found in one sample sequenced in a study of control samples from healthy donors and cancer patients. The assay was immunoSEQ multiplex PCR, and TCRdb's table has in-frame clones only and misses some. The sample lists about 100,000 clones, around 92% seen once, with 2.5% in the top ten. Sequenced sample: blood. The receptors were gathered from a woman in her late teens or twenties in good health.

Comment on this clone: This may be a read error: a much more frequent sequence differs by one nucleotide. Other DNA sequences from this sample encode an identical CDR3 as well. This chain joins TRBV6-1 and TRBJ1-4, with 8 bases matching TRBD1. This CDR3 comprises 14 residues. Germline V gene lookup returns CDR1 MNHNS and CDR2 SASEGT. The V gene end was trimmed by 1 base and the J gene end by 7 bases; junction bases not matched to a gene: 2. The CDR3 spells CASSEGQGFEKLFF. The CDR3 DNA follows: TGTGCCAGCAGTGAAGGACAGGGGTTTGAAAAACTGTTTTTT.

The J gene is TRBJ2-2, the V gene TRBV28, with TRBD2 as a possible D gene (5 bases). CDR1 MDHEN and CDR2 SYDVKM come from the germline V gene. Trimming cost V 6 bases and J 5 bases, with 10 bases left between them. This CDR3 comprises 13 residues. The CDR3 DNA is TGTGCCAGCAGCCGCTGGGAGACCGGGGAGCTGTTTTTT. This gives the protein CASSRWETGELFF.

This chain joins TRBV28 and TRBJ2-3, with a possible D match to TRBD2 (7 bases). V lost 7 bases to trimming and J lost 5 bases, with 19 bases between them. Germline V lookup: CDR1 MDHEN, CDR2 SYDVKM. The CDR3 is 15 residues long. CDR3 DNA: TGTGCCAGCACCTACGATCGGGGGGCTTTAGATACGCAGTATTTT. Its protein is CASTYDRGALDTQYF.

The chain uses TRBV12-5 and TRBJ1-6; D is perhaps TRBD1 (6 bases). There are 17 residues in the CDR3. Trimming removed 4 bases at V and 10 bases at J, with 23 bases between. In germline, CDR1 is LGHNT, CDR2 FRNRAP. CDR3 loop: CASGSGQSGSLGSPLHF. Written as DNA, the CDR3 is TGTGCTAGTGGTTCCGGACAGTCTGGAAGCTTAGGCTCACCCCTCCACTTT.

The chain couples TRBV3-1 (or the pseudogene TRBV3-2) to TRBJ1-5, with a weak D call TRBD1 (6 bases). The CDR3 contains 15 residues. V gave up 4 bases and J gave up 6 bases, with 16 bases separating them. From germline, CDR1 is LGHDT and CDR2 YNNKEL (reference sequence). In nucleotides, the CDR3 is TGTGCCAGCAGCCCCGGACACAGGGTAGCTCAGCCCCAGCATTTT. This gives the protein CASSPGHRVAQPQHF.

The CDR3 DNA follows: TGTGCCAGCAGTTACTTTAGCGGAGGGGGGGCTTACAATGAGCAGTTCTTC. Residues: CASSYFSGGGAYNEQFF. V usage is TRBV6-2 or TRBV6-3 and J usage is TRBJ2-1; perhaps TRBD2 as D (7 bases). Germline V gives CDR1 MNHEY, CDR2 SVGEGT. The CDR3 has 17 amino acids. Trimming removed 1 base at V and 4 bases at J, with 17 bases between.

The chain is built from TRBV30 and TRBJ2-7; D is perhaps TRBD1 or TRBD2 (5 bases each). Germline V gene sequence: CDR1 GTSNPN, CDR2 SVGIG (reference sequence). The CDR3 totals 11 residues. The V end lost 8 bases, the J end lost 0 bases, and 8 bases lay between the germline ends. The CDR3, as DNA: TGTGCCGGGACGGACTCCTACGAGCAGTACTTC. Translating gives CAGTDSYEQYF.

The sample holds one count of this clone. A much larger clone is a single base away; this may be a read error. The gene calls are TRBV4-2 and TRBJ2-2; 11 nucleotides align to TRBD2. Germline assignment: CDR1 LGHNA and CDR2 YNFKEQ. CDR3 length: 19 residues. The CDR3 nucleotides are TGTGCCAGCAGCCAAGCATCGTCTAGCGGGGGGCTGAACATCGGGGAGCTGTTTTTT. This translates into CASSQASSSGGLNIGELFF.